The 10 T cell receptor beta chains presented below share a single source sample, sequenced in a study of blood T cell repertoires in COVID-19. The repertoire was sequenced with immunoSEQ multiplex PCR; TCRdb's copy has only in-frame clones and lacks some. Of tens of thousands of clones detected, about 80% appear once; the ten largest clones hold about 19%. Material for sequencing was peripheral blood. Every receptor here comes from a woman over 75 with acute or convalescent COVID-19.

The chain links TRBV7-9 to TRBJ2-5, with 11 positions matching TRBD2. The CDR3 has 15 amino acids. With 7 bases clipped from V and 3 bases from J, the junction kept 7 bases outside the gene matches. Per the germline V gene, CDR1 is SEHNR and CDR2 is FQNEAQ (reference sequence). DNA for the CDR3: TGTGCCAGCAACATAGCGGGAGGGGGTGAAGAGACCCAGTACTTC. Encoded protein: CASNIAGGGEETQYF.

The chain carries TRBV7-9 and TRBJ2-7, with a weak D call TRBD2 (6 bases). The CDR3 sequence is 13 residues long. Germline V gene data show CDR1 as SEHNR and CDR2 as FQNEAQ (reference sequence). V gave up 5 bases and J gave up 6 bases, with 14 bases separating them. The CDR3 region is CASSPPSRGEQYF. The CDR3, as DNA: TGTGCCAGCAGCCCCCCGTCGCGGGGCGAGCAGTACTTC.

The rearrangement joins TRBV5-8 to TRBJ2-3, with 9 bases that match TRBD1. Trimming at V came to 3 bases and at J to 5 bases, leaving 10 bases not matched to a gene. Germline V CDR1 and CDR2: SGHTS, YDEGEE. The CDR3 is 16 residues long. The CDR3 DNA follows: TGTGCCAGCAGCTACGACGGGACAGGGACAGGAGATACGCAGTATTTT. Its protein is CASSYDGTGTGDTQYF. Full variable domain (remainder filled in from reference TRBV5-8 and TRBJ2-3): EAGVTQSPTHLIKTRGQQATLRCSPISGHTSVYWYQQALGLGLQFLLWYDEGEERNRGNFPPRFSGRQFPNYSSELNVNALELEDSALYLCASSYDGTGTGDTQYFGPGTRLTVL.

The chain employs TRBV2 and TRBJ1-2; tentatively, D is TRBD1 (6 bases). The V end was cut by 1 base, the J end by 8 bases, with 20 bases between. The CDR3 sequence is 16 residues long. Looked up from germline, CDR1 is SNHLY and CDR2 is FYNNEI. Written as DNA, the CDR3 is TGTGCCAGCAGTGAAGAGCGGATACAGGGTTTGAAGGGCTACACCTTC. It is translated as CASSEERIQGLKGYTF. The full variable domain, its missing parts supplied by reference TRBV2 and TRBJ1-2, is EPEVTQTPSHQVTQMGQEVILRCVPISNHLYFYWYRQILGQKVEFLVSFYNNEISEKSEIFDDQFSVERPDGSNFTLKIRSTKLEDSAMYFCASSEERIQGLKGYTFGSGTRLTVV.

The CDR3 reads CAWSVQYYEQYF. The DNA for the CDR3 is TGTGCCTGGAGTGTACAGTACTACGAGCAGTACTTC. This chain links TRBV30 with TRBJ2-7; D is ambiguous. Germline lookup yields CDR1 GTSNPN and CDR2 SVGIG (reference sequence). The CDR3 consists of 12 residues. The V and J ends lost 0 bases and 3 bases respectively, with 6 bases between them.

The rearrangement joins TRBV27 to TRBJ1-2; no firm D call. The V gene lost 5 bases and the J gene lost 2 bases, with 9 bases spanning the gap. The CDR3 loop spans 13 amino acids. Germline CDR1 MNHEY, CDR2 SMNVEV (reference sequence). The CDR3 nucleotides are TGTGCCAGCAGTACCCAGGCGAACTATGGCTACACCTTC. Translating gives CASSTQANYGYTF.

The chain has TRBV9 and TRBJ1-3; the D is unclear. Germline loops: CDR1 SGDLS, CDR2 YYNGEE. This CDR3 spans 14 amino acids. Trimming pared 0 bases from V and 2 bases from J, leaving 6 bases between. The CDR3 protein is CASSVAMTGNTIYF. The DNA for the CDR3 is TGTGCCAGCAGCGTAGCTATGACTGGAAACACCATATATTTT.

The chain employs TRBV2 and TRBJ2-5; a possible D gene is TRBD1 (6 bases). Germline CDR1 is SNHLY and CDR2 is FYNNEI. The CDR3 loop spans 15 amino acids. V gave up 5 bases and J gave up 5 bases, with 18 bases separating them. CDR3 sequence reads: CASSMYGQSGETQYF. CDR3 bases: TGTGCCAGCAGTATGTATGGACAGTCCGGGGAGACCCAGTACTTC.

Notes on this clone: The same CDR3 arises from other DNA sequences in this sample as well. This chain joins TRBV7-3 and TRBJ2-5, with TRBD1 matching over 7 bases. Germline V gives CDR1 SGHTA, CDR2 FQGTGA. V lost 5 bases to trimming and J lost 2 bases; unmatched junction nucleotides: 5. This CDR3 contains 14 residues. CDR3 sequence (DNA): TGTGCCAGCAGCCCGACAGGGTTGCAAGAGACCCAGTACTTC. This codes for CASSPTGLQETQYF.

This clone was seen many times. The gene calls are TRBV2 and TRBJ1-5; TRBD1 is a possible D gene (5 bases). The germline V gene has CDR1 SNHLY and CDR2 FYNNEI. The CDR3 runs 15 residues. The germline V and J ends were trimmed by 6 bases and 6 bases, with 18 bases remaining between them. In DNA form, the CDR3 reads TGTGCCAGCAGCCCACGGGGGGGAGAGGTTCAGCCCCAGCATTTT. The encoded protein is CASSPRGGEVQPQHF.